This is a list of T cell receptor beta chains from one sample in a study of response to subunit inactivated influenza vaccine. TCRdb recomputed calls from the RT-PCR reads with MiXCR, one row per CDR3 protein. This table has over 750,000 distinct CDR3 sequences, around 20% appearing once. Sequenced here: PBMCs from blood, sampled approximately 5 days after vaccination. These receptors were collected from a man in his fifties who received an inactivated influenza vaccine. Both conserved end residues are part of each CDR3. D genes are given only for firm matches. Rows give clone size only sometimes, using once, few, many, or a class for an expanded clone.

v_call,d_call,j_call,clone_size,cdr3_nt,cdr3_aa
TRBV4-3,NA,TRBJ1-2,NA,TGCGCCAGCAGCCAAGAAAACAGGGTCCACGGCTACACCTTC,CASSQENRVHGYTF
TRBV20-1,NA,TRBJ2-7,NA,TGCAGTGCTAGAGCGCCGGACGGATCCTACGAGCAGTACTTC,CSARAPDGSYEQYF
TRBV28,NA,TRBJ2-1,NA,TGTGCCAGCAGTTGGACTATTTATGAGCAGTTCTTC,CASSWTIYEQFF
TRBV7-2,NA,TRBJ2-5,few,TGTGCCAGCAGCCCAGCCCCCTTAAATAGCCTTCAGTACTTC,CASSPAPLNSLQYF
TRBV5-1,NA,TRBJ2-7,few,TGCGCCAGCAGCGGGGGGGCAGGGCAGTACGAGCAGTACTTC,CASSGGAGQYEQYF
TRBV6-2/TRBV6-3,NA,TRBJ2-4,NA,TGTGCCAGCAGTTACGATTTAGGGTTCGGGTACATTCAGTACTTC,CASSYDLGFGYIQYF
TRBV6-2/TRBV6-3,TRBD1,TRBJ1-2,NA,TGTGCCAGCAGTTACTCGACAGGGACTAACTATGGCTACACCTTC,CASSYSTGTNYGYTF
TRBV20-1,NA,TRBJ2-1,few,TGCAGTGCAGGGCCCGTCGGGCTCAATGAGCAGTTCTTC,CSAGPVGLNEQFF
TRBV29-1,NA,TRBJ2-1,NA,TGCAGCGCCATGACCGGGGCAGGGGGGGTGAATGAGCAGTTCTTC,CSAMTGAGGVNEQFF
TRBV10-3,NA,TRBJ2-7,NA,TGTGCCATCAGTGACCTTCTGGGTCTCAACAGGAACGAGCAGTACTTC,CAISDLLGLNRNEQYF
TRBV30,TRBD1,TRBJ1-1,few,TGTGCCTGGAGTCCTCCCAACAGGGGGCGGTGGACTGAAGCTTTCTTT,CAWSPPNRGRWTEAFF